This T cell receptor (beta chain) was obtained from a study of T-cell memory formation after mild COVID-19. Study summary: TCR clusters largely stayed donor specific.

TCRdb ran MiXCR on the 5' RACE reads and lists one entry per CDR3 protein. The data show 300,000 or so distinct CDR3 sequences, around 15% seen once. This clonotype was detected many times. This sequence originates from a man aged 18 to 29 who had mild COVID-19 (a few samples of this study predate the infection). Cell type and time point are not known. Sample: PBMCs or a T cell subset sorted from them (not recorded which).

CDR3 DNA: TGCAGTGTCCTTAGCGGGGGTAACGGAGAGACCCAGTACTTC. As protein: CSVLSGGNGETQYF. The rearrangement links TRBV20-1 to TRBJ2-5; 9 bases are shared with TRBD2. The junction had 10 bases not matched to a gene; V was cut back by 7 bases and J by 4 bases. Germline loops: CDR1 DFQATT, CDR2 SNEGSKA (reference sequence). The CDR3 spans 14 residues.